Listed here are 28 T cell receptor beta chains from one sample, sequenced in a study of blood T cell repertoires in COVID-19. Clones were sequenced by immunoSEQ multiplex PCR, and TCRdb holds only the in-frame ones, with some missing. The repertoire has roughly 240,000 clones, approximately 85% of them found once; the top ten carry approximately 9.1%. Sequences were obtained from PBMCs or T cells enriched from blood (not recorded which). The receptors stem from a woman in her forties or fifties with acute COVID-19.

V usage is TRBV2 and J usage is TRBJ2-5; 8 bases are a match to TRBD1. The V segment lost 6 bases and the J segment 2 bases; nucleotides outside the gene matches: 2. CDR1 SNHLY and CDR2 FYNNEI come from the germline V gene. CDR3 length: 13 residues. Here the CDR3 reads CASRTGVQETQYF. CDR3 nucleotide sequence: TGTGCCAGCAGGACAGGGGTACAAGAGACCCAGTACTTC.

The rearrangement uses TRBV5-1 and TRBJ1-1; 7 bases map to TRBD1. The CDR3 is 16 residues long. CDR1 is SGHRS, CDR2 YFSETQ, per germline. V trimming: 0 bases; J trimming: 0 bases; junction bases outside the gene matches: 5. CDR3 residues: CASSLVPGQLNTEAFF. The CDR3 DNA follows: TGCGCCAGCAGCTTGGTCCCGGGACAGTTGAACACTGAAGCTTTCTTT.

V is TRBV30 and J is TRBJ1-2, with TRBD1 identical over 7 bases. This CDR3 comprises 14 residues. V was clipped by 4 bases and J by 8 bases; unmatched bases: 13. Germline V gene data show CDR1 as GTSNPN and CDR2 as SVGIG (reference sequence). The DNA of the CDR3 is TGTGCCTGGACCTCTTCCTGGAGGGGGCGAGGCTACACCTTC. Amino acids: CAWTSSWRGRGYTF.

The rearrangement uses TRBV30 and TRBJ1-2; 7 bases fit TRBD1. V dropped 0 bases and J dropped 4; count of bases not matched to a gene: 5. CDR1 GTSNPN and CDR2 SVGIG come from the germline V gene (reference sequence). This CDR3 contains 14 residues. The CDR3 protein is CAWSVDRRSYGYTF. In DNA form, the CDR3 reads TGTGCCTGGAGTGTGGACAGGCGGTCCTATGGCTACACCTTC.

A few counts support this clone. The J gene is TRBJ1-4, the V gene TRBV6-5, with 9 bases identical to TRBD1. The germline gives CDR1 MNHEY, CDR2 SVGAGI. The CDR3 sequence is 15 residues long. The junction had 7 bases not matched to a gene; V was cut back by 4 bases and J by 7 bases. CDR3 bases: TGTGCCAGCAGTTCCGACGGACAGGGGCTTGAAAAACTGTTTTTT. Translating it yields CASSSDGQGLEKLFF.

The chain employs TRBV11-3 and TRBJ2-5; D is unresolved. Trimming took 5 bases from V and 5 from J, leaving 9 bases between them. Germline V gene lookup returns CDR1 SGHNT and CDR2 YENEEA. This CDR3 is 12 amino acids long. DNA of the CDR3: TGTGCCAGCAGCCTCCCCGGGGAGACCCAGTACTTC. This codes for CASSLPGETQYF.

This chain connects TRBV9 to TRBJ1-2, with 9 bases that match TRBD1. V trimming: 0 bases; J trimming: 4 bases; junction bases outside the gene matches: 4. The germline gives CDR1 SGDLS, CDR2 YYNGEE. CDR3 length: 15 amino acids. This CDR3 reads CASSVEGQGTYGYTF. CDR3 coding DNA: TGTGCCAGCAGCGTAGAGGGACAGGGCACCTATGGCTACACCTTC.

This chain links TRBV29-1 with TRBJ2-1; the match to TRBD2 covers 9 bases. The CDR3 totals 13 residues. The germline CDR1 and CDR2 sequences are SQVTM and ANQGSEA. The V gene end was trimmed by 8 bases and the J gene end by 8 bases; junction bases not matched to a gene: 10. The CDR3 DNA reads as TGCAGCTTTAGCGGGGGCCCCTTGTATGAGCAGTTCTTC. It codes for CSFSGGPLYEQFF.

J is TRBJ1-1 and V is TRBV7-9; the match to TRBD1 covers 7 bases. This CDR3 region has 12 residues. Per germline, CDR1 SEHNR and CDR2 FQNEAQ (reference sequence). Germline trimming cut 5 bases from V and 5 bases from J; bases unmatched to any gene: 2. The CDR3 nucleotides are TGTGCCAGCAGCGTGGACAGGACTGAAGCTTTCTTT. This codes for CASSVDRTEAFF.

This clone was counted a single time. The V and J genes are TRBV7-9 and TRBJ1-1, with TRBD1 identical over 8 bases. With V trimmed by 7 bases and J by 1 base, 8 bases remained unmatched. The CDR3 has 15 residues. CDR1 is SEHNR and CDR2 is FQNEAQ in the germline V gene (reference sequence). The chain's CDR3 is CASTYGQGANTEAFF. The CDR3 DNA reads TGTGCCAGCACCTATGGACAGGGAGCGAACACTGAAGCTTTCTTT.

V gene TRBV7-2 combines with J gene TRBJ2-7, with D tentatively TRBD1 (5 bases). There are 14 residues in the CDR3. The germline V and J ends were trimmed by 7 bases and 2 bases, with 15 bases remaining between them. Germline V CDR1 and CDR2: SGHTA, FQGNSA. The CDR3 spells CASTPGPTAYEQYF. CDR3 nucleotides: TGTGCCAGCACCCCAGGGCCCACCGCCTACGAGCAGTACTTC.

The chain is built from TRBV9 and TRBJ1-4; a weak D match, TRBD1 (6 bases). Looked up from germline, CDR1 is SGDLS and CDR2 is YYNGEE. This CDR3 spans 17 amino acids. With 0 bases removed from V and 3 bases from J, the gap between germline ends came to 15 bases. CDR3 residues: CASSVAGRGLANEKLFF. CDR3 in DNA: TGTGCCAGCAGCGTAGCTGGCAGGGGATTGGCTAATGAAAAACTGTTTTTT.

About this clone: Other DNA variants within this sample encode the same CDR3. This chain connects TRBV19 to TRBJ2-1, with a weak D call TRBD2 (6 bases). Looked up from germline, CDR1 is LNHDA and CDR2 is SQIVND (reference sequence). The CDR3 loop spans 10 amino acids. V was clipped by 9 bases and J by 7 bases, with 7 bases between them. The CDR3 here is CASGGNEQFF. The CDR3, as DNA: TGTGCCAGCGGGGGTAATGAGCAGTTCTTC.

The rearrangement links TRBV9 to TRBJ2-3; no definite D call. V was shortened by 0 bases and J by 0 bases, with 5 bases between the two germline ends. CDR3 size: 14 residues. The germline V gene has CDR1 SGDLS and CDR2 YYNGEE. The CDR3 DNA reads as TGTGCCAGCAGCGTAGCGGTTAGCACAGATACGCAGTATTTT. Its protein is CASSVAVSTDTQYF.

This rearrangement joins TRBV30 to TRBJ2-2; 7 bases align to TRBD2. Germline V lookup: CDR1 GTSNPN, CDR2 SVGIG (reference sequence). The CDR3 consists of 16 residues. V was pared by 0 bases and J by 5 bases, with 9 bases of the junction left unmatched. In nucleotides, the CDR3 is TGTGCCTGGAGTGTTATAGGGAGGGCGGGAACCGGGGAGCTGTTTTTT. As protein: CAWSVIGRAGTGELFF.

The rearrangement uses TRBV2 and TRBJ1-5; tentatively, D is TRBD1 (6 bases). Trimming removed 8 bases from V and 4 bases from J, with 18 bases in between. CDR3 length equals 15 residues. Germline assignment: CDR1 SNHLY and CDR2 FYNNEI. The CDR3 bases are TGTGCCAGCGGTAAGGAACAGGGTCTTAATCAGCCCCAGCATTTT. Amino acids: CASGKEQGLNQPQHF.

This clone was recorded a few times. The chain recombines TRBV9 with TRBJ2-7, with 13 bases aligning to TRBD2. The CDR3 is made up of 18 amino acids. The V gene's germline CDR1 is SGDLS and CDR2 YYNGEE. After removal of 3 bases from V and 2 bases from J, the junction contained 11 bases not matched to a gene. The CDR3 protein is CASSAGTSGDKLAYEQYF. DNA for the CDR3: TGTGCCAGCAGCGCCGGGACTAGCGGGGATAAGCTTGCCTACGAGCAGTACTTC.

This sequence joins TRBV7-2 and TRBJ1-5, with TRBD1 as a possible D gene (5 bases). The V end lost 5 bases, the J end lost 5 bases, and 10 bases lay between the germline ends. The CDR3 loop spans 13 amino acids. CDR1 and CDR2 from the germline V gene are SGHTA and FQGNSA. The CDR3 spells CASSAWGDQPQHF. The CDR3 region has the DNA TGTGCCAGCAGCGCCTGGGGGGATCAGCCCCAGCATTTT.

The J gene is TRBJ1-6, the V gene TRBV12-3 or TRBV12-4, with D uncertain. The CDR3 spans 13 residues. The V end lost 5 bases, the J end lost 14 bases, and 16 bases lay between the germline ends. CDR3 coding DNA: TGTGCCAGCAGTCCCAGTCTGGTTACGACCCTCCACTTT. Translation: CASSPSLVTTLHF.

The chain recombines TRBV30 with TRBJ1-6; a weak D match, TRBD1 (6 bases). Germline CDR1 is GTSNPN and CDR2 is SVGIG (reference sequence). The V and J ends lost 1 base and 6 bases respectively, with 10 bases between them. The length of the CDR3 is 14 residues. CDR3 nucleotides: TGTGCCTGGAGTGAACAGGGCGGTAATTCACCCCTCCACTTT. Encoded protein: CAWSEQGGNSPLHF. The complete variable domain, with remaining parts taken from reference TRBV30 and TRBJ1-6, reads SQTIHQWPATLVQPVGSPLSLECTVEGTSNPNLYWYRQAAGRGLQLLFYSVGIGQISSEVPQNLSASRPQDRQFILSSKKLLLSDSGFYLCAWSEQGGNSPLHFGNGTRLTVT.

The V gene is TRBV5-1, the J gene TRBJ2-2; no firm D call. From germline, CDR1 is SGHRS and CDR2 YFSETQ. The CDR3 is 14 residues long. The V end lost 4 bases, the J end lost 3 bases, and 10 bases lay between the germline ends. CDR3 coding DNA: TGCGCCAGCAGCCTTGACATGTACACCGGGGAGCTGTTTTTT. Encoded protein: CASSLDMYTGELFF.

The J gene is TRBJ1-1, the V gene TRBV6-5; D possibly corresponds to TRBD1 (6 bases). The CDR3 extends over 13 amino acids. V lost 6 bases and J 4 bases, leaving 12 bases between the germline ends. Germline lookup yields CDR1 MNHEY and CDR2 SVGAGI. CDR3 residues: CASSNRVFTEAFF. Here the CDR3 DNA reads TGTGCCAGCAGCAACAGGGTCTTCACTGAAGCTTTCTTT.

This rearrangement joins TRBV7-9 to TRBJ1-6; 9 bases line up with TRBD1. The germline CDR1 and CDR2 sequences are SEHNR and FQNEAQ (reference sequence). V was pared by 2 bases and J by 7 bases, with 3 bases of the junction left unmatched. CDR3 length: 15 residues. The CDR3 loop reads CASSLIGQGNSPLHF. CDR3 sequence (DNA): TGTGCCAGCAGCTTAATTGGACAGGGGAATTCACCCCTCCACTTT. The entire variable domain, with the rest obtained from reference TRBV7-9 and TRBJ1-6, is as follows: DTGVSQNPRHKITKRGQNVTFRCDPISEHNRLYWYRQTLGQGPEFLTYFQNEAQLEKSRLLSDRFSAERPKGSFSTLEIQRTEQGDSAMYLCASSLIGQGNSPLHFGNGTRLTVT.

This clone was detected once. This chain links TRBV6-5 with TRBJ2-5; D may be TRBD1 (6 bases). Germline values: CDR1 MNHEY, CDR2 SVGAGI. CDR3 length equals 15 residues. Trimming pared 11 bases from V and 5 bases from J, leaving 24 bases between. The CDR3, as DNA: TGTGCCTGCCTGGGGGCAACAGGTTTCGGGGAGACCCAGTACTTC. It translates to CACLGATGFGETQYF.

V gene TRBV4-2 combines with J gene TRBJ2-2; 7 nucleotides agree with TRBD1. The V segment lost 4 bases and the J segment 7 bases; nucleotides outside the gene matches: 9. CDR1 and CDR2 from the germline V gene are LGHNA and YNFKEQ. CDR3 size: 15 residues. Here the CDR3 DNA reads TGTGCCAGCAGCCGAGACAGGGATCGATACGGGGAGCTGTTTTTT. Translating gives CASSRDRDRYGELFF.

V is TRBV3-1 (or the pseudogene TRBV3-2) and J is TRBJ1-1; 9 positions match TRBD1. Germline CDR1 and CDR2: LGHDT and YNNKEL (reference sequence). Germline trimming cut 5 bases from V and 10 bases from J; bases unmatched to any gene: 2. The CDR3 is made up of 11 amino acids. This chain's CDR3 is CASSTGQGAFF. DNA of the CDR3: TGTGCCAGCAGCACGGGACAGGGAGCTTTCTTT.

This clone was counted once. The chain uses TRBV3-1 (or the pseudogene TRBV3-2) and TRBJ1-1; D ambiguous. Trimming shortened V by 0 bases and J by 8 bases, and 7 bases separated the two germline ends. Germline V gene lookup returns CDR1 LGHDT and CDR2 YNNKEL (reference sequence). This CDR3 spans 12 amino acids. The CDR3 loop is CASSQDLREAFF. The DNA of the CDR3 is TGTGCCAGCAGCCAAGATCTGCGAGAAGCTTTCTTT.

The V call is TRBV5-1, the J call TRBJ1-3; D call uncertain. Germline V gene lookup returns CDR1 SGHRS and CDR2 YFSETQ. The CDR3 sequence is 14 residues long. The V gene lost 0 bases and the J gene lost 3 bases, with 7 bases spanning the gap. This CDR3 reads CASSLDWSGNTIYF. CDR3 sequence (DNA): TGCGCCAGCAGCTTGGACTGGAGTGGAAACACCATATATTTT. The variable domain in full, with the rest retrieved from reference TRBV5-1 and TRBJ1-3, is KAGVTQTPRYLIKTRGQQVTLSCSPISGHRSVSWYQQTPGQGLQFLFEYFSETQRNKGNFPGRFSGRQFSNSRSEMNVSTLELGDSALYLCASSLDWSGNTIYFGEGSWLTVV.